This TCR beta chain was identified in a study of blood T cell repertoires in COVID-19. This clone was counted at least ten times. Sequencing was performed with immunoSEQ multiplex PCR; in TCRdb, only in-frame clones are kept and a portion is missing. The repertoire holds hundreds of thousands of clones, 80% to 90% seen once, with around 7.4% in the top ten. The length of the CDR3 is 13 residues. V shed 2 bases and J shed 10 bases, with 11 bases lying between them. The germline V gene encodes CDR1 MNHNS and CDR2 SASEGT. The sample was peripheral blood. This TCR was sampled from a woman aged 60-70 years with COVID-19, enrolled during active disease. This sequence joins TRBV6-1 and TRBJ1-4, with a tentative D call TRBD1 (6 bases). In DNA form, the CDR3 reads TGTGCCAGCAGTGAAACAGGGCCCGGAAAACTGTTTTTT. This codes for CASSETGPGKLFF.